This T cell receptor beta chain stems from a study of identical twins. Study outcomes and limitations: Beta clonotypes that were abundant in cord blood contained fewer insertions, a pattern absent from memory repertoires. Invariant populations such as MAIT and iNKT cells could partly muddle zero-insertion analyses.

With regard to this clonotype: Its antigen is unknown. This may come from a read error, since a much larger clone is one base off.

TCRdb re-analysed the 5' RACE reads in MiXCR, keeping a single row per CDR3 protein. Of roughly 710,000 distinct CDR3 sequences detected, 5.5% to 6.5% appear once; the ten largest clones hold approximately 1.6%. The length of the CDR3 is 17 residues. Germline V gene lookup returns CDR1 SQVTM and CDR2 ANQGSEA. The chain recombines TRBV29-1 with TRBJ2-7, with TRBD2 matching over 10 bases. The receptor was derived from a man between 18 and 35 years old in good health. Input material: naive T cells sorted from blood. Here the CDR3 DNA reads TGCAGCGTTGAACGCCCCCTTATAGCGGGAGGCTCCTACGAGCAGTGCTTC. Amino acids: CSVERPLIAGGSYEQCF.